This T cell receptor (beta chain) was sequenced during a study of T-cell memory formation after mild COVID-19. Study-level information: Largely, the TCR clusters proved donor specific. General study findings and limits: Day 15 to 85 contracting clones showed balanced CD4/CD8; day 15 to 37 expanders favored CD4+.

This clonotype was found many times. The antigen remains undetermined. Per the germline V gene, CDR1 is SGHRS and CDR2 is YFSETQ. The V end was cut by 2 bases, the J end by 1 base, with 6 bases between. The CDR3 sequence is 13 residues long. In TCRdb, the 5' RACE reads were re-called with MiXCR into one record per CDR3 protein. Among 300,000 to 350,000 distinct CDR3 sequences listed, approximately 14% were seen once. This chain joins TRBV5-1 and TRBJ1-1, with a tentative D call TRBD1 (5 bases). The TCR comes from a man younger than 30 who had mild COVID-19 (a few samples of this study predate the infection). Cell type and time point are not known. Sequenced material: PBMCs or a T cell subset sorted from them (not recorded which). The CDR3 loop reads CASSFGQNTEAFF. The CDR3 DNA sequence: TGCGCCAGCAGCTTCGGACAGAACACTGAAGCTTTCTTT.